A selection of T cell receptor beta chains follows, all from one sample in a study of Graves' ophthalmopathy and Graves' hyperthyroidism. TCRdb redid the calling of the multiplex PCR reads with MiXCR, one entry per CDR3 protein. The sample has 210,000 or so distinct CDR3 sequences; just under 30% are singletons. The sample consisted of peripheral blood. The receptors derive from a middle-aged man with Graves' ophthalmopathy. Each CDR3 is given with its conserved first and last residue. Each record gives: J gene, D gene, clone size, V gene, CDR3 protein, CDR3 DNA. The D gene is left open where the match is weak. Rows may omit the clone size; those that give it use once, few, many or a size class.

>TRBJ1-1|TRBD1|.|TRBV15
CATSSHRGRNTEAFF
TGTGCCACCAGCAGTCACAGGGGGCGCAACACTGAAGCTTTCTTT
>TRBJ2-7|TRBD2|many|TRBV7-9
CASSLHAGGPYEQYF
TGTGCCAGCAGCTTACATGCGGGAGGGCCCTACGAGCAGTACTTC
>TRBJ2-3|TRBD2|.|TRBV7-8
CASSILAGVGGTDTQYF
TGTGCCAGCAGCATTCTAGCGGGAGTAGGGGGCACAGATACGCAGTATTTT
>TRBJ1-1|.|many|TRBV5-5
CASRPQTGFGNTEAFF
TGTGCCAGCAGGCCTCAGACAGGTTTTGGGAACACTGAAGCTTTCTTT
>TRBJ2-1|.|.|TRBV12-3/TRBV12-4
CASSGDGTANNEQFF
TGTGCCAGCAGTGGGGACGGGACTGCTAACAATGAGCAGTTCTTC
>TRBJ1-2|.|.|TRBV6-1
CASTLLKNGYTF
TGTGCCAGCACCCTCCTCAAAAATGGCTACACCTTC
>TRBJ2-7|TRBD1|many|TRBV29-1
CSVAGFSGQDRVGTYEQYF
TGCAGCGTTGCAGGGTTTTCGGGACAGGATCGAGTCGGAACCTACGAGCAGTACTTC
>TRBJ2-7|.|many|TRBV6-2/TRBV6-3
CASSQTGTQYF
TGTGCCAGCAGTCAGACAGGAACACAGTACTTC
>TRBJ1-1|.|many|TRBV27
CASSLFDSLNTEAFF
TGTGCCAGCAGTTTATTTGACAGCCTGAACACTGAAGCTTTCTTT
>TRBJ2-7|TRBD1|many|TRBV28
CASSFETGGSYEQYF
TGTGCCAGCAGTTTCGAGACAGGGGGGTCCTACGAGCAGTACTTC
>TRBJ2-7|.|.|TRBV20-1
CSASGELGEQYF
TGCAGTGCTAGCGGGGAATTGGGCGAGCAGTACTTC
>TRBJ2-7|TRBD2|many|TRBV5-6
CASSPSGGAYEQYF
TGTGCCAGCAGCCCAAGCGGGGGGGCCTACGAGCAGTACTTC
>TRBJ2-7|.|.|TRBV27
CASSFRVSYEQYF
TGTGCCAGCAGTTTTAGAGTTTCCTACGAGCAGTACTTC
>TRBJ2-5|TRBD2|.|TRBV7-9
CASSPSGSVQETQYF
TGTGCCAGCAGCCCTAGCGGGAGTGTACAAGAGACCCAGTACTTC
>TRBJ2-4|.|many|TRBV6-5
CASSYSGAPKNIQYF
TGTGCCAGCAGTTACTCGGGGGCCCCCAAAAACATTCAGTACTTC
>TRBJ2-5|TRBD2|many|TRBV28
CASSLSRGLAGETQYF
TGTGCCAGCAGTTTATCCCGGGGACTAGCGGGGGAGACCCAGTACTTC
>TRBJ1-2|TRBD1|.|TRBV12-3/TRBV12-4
CASRATGEARYGYTF
TGTGCCAGCAGAGCGACAGGGGAGGCTCGCTATGGCTACACCTTC
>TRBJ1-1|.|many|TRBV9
CASSEPGVNTEAFF
TGTGCCAGCAGCGAGCCGGGCGTCAACACTGAAGCTTTCTTT
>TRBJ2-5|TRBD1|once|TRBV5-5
CASRGDRRTPGETQYF
TGTGCCAGCAGGGGGGACAGGCGCACCCCAGGAGAGACCCAGTACTTC
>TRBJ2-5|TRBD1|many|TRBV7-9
CASSLVQGLETQYF
TGTGCCAGCAGCTTAGTACAGGGGCTGGAGACCCAGTACTTC
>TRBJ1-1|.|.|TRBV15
CATSSSRGNTEAFF
TGTGCCACCAGCAGCTCTAGAGGGAACACTGAAGCTTTCTTT
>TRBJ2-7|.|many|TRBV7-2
CASSLGPSTDEQYF
TGTGCCAGCAGCTTAGGCCCCAGCACCGACGAGCAGTACTTC
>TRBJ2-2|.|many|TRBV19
CASSIYTGELFF
TGTGCCAGTAGTATCTACACCGGGGAGCTGTTTTTT
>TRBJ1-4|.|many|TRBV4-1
CASSQDERPGEKLFF
TGCGCCAGCAGCCAAGATGAAAGACCGGGAGAAAAACTGTTTTTT
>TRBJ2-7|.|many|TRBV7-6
CASSATGGGTYEQYF
TGTGCCAGCAGCGCTACTGGCGGAGGGACCTACGAGCAGTACTTC
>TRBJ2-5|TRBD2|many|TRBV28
CASNGLAGGQETQYF
TGTGCCAGCAACGGACTAGCGGGGGGACAAGAGACCCAGTACTTC
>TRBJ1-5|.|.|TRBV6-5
CASSYSSAVDQPQHF
TGTGCCAGCAGTTACTCGAGCGCGGTCGATCAGCCCCAGCATTTT
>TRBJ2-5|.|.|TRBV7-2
CASSGGGTDQETQYF
TGTGCCAGCAGCGGGGGCGGGACAGACCAAGAGACCCAGTACTTC
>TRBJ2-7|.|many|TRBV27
CASSSLDRPYEQYF
TGTGCCAGCAGTTCCCTCGACAGGCCCTACGAGCAGTACTTC
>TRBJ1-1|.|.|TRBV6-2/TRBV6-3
CAGHGGGGEAFF
TGTGCCGGGCACGGCGGGGGTGGTGAAGCTTTCTTT
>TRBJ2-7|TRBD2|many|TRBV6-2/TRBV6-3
CASSYASGAQYF
TGTGCCAGCAGTTATGCGAGCGGGGCCCAGTACTTC
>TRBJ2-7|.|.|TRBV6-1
CASGGAGASYEQYF
TGTGCCAGCGGAGGGGCAGGGGCTTCCTACGAGCAGTACTTC
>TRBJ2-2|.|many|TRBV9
CASSAVPTGELFF
TGTGCCAGCAGCGCGGTCCCCACCGGGGAGCTGTTTTTT
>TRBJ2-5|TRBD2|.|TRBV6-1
CASRPGLAEETQYF
TGTGCCAGCAGACCGGGACTAGCAGAAGAGACCCAGTACTTC
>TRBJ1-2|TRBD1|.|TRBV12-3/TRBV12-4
CASSPTRTGENYGYTF
TGTGCCAGCAGTCCCACACGAACAGGGGAGAACTATGGCTACACCTTC
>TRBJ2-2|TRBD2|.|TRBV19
CASSPGLAGTGERFF
TGTGCCAGTAGTCCGGGACTAGCGGGAACCGGGGAGCGGTTTTTT
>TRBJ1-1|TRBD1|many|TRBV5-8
CASSLRVGGEAFF
TGTGCCAGCAGCTTGAGAGTAGGGGGCGAAGCTTTCTTT
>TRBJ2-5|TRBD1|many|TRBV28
CASSNRGIKETQYF
TGTGCCAGCAGTAACAGGGGGATAAAAGAGACCCAGTACTTC
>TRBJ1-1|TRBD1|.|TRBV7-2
CASSSGQGPPAFF
TGTGCCAGCAGCTCGGGACAGGGCCCACCGGCTTTCTTT
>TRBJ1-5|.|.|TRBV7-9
CASSLGDGGPQPQHF
TGTGCCAGCAGCTTGGGGGACGGGGGCCCACAGCCCCAGCATTTT
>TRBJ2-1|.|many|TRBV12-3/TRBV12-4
CASSFSRGNEQFF
TGTGCCAGCAGTTTCAGCAGGGGCAATGAGCAGTTCTTC
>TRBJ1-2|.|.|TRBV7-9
CASSQGWGGYTF
TGTGCCAGCAGCCAGGGTTGGGGTGGCTACACCTTC
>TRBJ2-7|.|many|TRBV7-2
CASSAPPGSHEQYF
TGTGCCAGCAGCGCACCTCCGGGGTCCCACGAGCAGTACTTC
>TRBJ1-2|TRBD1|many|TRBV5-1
CASSIGQATNYGYTF
TGCGCCAGCAGCATTGGACAGGCGACCAACTATGGCTACACCTTC
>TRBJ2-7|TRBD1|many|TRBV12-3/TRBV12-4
CASRPPGQGSEQYF
TGTGCCAGCAGACCACCGGGACAGGGATCCGAGCAGTACTTC
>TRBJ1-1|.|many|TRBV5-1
CASSLVGYDTEAFF
TGCGCCAGCAGCTTGGTTGGGTATGACACTGAAGCTTTCTTT
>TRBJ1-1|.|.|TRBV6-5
CASSYSGYNTEAFF
TGTGCCAGCAGTTACTCTGGGTATAACACTGAAGCTTTCTTT
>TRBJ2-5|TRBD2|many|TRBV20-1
CSARDMSGRHLQETQYF
TGCAGTGCTAGAGATATGAGCGGGAGGCACCTCCAAGAGACCCAGTACTTC
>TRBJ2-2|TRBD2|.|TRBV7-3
CASSPRSGRADWAGELFF
TGTGCCAGCAGCCCCCGTAGCGGGAGGGCCGACTGGGCCGGGGAGCTGTTTTTT
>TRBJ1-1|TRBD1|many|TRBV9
CASSAGTGGSRTEAFF
TGTGCCAGCAGCGCCGGGACAGGGGGCAGTAGGACTGAAGCTTTCTTT
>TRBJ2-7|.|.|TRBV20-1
CSARASLNEQYF
TGCAGTGCTAGGGCCAGTCTCAACGAGCAGTACTTC
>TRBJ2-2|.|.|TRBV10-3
CAISGGTPDTGELFF
TGTGCCATCAGTGGTGGCACGCCTGATACCGGGGAGCTGTTTTTT
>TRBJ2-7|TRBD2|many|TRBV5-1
CASTVSGGRLLYEQYF
TGCGCCAGCACCGTAAGCGGGGGAAGGCTACTCTACGAGCAGTACTTC
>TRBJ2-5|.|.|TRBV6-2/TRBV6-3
CASKDKGLAFKAQYF
TGTGCCAGCAAAGACAAGGGACTGGCCTTCAAGGCCCAGTACTTC
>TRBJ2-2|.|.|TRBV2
CASMAQEGGELFF
TGTGCCAGCATGGCACAGGAAGGCGGGGAGCTGTTTTTT
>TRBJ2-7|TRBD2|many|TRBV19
CASSSGGGRPYEQYF
TGTGCCAGTAGTAGCGGGGGGGGTCGGCCCTACGAGCAGTACTTC
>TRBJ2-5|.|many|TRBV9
CASSATIRGETQYF
TGTGCCAGCAGCGCGACCATACGGGGTGAGACCCAGTACTTC
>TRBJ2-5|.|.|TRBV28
CASIKYTSGTQYF
TGTGCCAGCATAAAGTATACGTCCGGGACCCAGTACTTC
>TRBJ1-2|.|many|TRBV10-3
CAITTKSTGTVYGYTF
TGTGCCATCACGACGAAATCGACAGGCACCGTCTATGGCTACACCTTC
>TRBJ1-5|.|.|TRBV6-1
CASSVQEGTAQHF
TGTGCCAGCAGCGTCCAGGAGGGAACGGCCCAGCATTTT